Listed here is a single T cell receptor beta chain. The specificity of this receptor is unknown. The read comes to an end 3 residues before the CDR3 does, leaving the germline J gene to fill in the end. For TCRbeta CDR3 sequencing, genomic DNA from the sorted cells was extracted using the QIAGEN DNeasy Blood and Tissue Kit. High-throughput TCRbeta CDR3 sequencing was carried out commercially through immunoSEQ, with PCR amplification with bias correction and internal controls included. As for the authors' bioinformatics: A unique productive TCRbeta sequence was defined by the CDR3 nucleotide sequence when primers matched, and otherwise by the CDR3 amino acid sequence together with the Vbeta and Jbeta genes. To correct sorting error, sequences shared between sorted populations at a frequency ratio of 2:1 or less were removed; the rest were assigned to the higher population. Sequences were defined as donor-reactive when expanded at least 5-fold in CFSE-low cells versus unstimulated cells and present at a frequency of at least 0.01% in CFSE-low cells. Jensen-Shannon divergence, calculated on the top 100 TCRbeta sequences ranked by frequency, was used to quantify repertoire divergence. When a sample had multiple sequencing runs, each run was corrected for sorting error separately and the runs were then pooled. The source is immuneACCESS, and TCRdb retained only in-frame sequences with V and J called. Part of the clones is not carried over; for the studies checked, unresolved V genes explain less than half of this, and the remainder is unexplained. That table supplies the V and J calls and clone size; D and trimming were determined from the DNA. The table for this sample lists about 48,000 clones. The top ten clonotypes cover roughly 0.93% of the sample.

This specimen comes from a study of Tregs in tolerant kidney transplant recipients (dated by TCRdb to between 2018 and 2021). With regard to the full study: Transplants used related donors with nonmyeloablative bone marrow transplantation; mixed chimerism was transient in the human trials. TCRbeta sequencing was used in the study to identify donor-specific regulatory T cells before combined kidney and bone marrow transplantation, and the identified cells were then tracked after transplant. On the study overall, not on this receptor specifically: Donor-specific Treg expansion exceeded global Treg expansion in tolerant patients, suggesting antigen-driven rather than nonspecific expansion. Biological reproducibility was not examined directly, but technical replication error appeared to be minimal. PCR primers changed over time for some patients, so nucleotide-level comparison across those patients' samples was not possible. Expanding Tregs with activated donor B cells appeared to identify the most biologically relevant and donor-specific TCRbeta repertoire. The study was limited by small patient numbers, and the findings need validation in larger populations and under other immunosuppression protocols.

What the time point label conveys for this sample: blood sample drawn before combined kidney and bone marrow transplant. Unstimulated Tregs (CD4+CD25+CD127-), CD4+ non-Tregs (CD4+CD25-), CD4 and CD8 cells were FACS-sorted from thawed PBMCs. The patients were several recipients of combined kidney and bone marrow transplants from the ITN036ST trial, and samples were available only from these trial subjects. Healthy control blood was processed to PBMCs by Ficoll density gradient and cryopreserved, and patient PBMCs were collected before and after transplant. From the cysteine up to the phenylalanine, the CDR3 has a length of 14 residues. The 33 bases shown cover part of the CDR3, and their frame starts at base 1. Trimmed from V: 2 bases; trimmed from J: 5 bases; junction bases lacking a gene match: 4. CDR1 and CDR2 were assigned from the germline V gene (reference sequence) as SGHNT and YYREEE.

The sequence links TRBV5-4 to TRBJ2-5, and 9 junctional nucleotides match TRBD1. The source of this sequence is a human donor who received a combined kidney and bone marrow transplant. The sample here was CD4+ T cells from blood, taken before the transplant. The CDR3 region reads CASSLQGAGETQYF. The part of the CDR3 DNA that was read is TGTGCCAGCAGCTTACAGGGGGCAGGGGAGACC.